Described below is a single T cell receptor (beta chain) sequence and its context. This record comes from a study of blood T cell repertoires in COVID-19. Participants had their cohort set by participant-reported clinical history. In the study's own analysis: For nucleated cells, counts were estimated from reference gene primer amplification. Assay: immunoSEQ multiplex PCR; the TCRdb copy retains only in-frame clones and omits some. D and trimming were read from the DNA, whereas the V and J calls and clone size are those reported in that table. The sample holds 300,000 to 500,000 clones, approximately 90% seen once. Input material: PBMCs or T cells enriched from blood (not recorded which). The sequence derives from a woman aged 25 to 45 with acute COVID-19.

The CDR3 nucleotides are TGCGCCAGCAGCCAAGATCGTTCGGTGGAGACCCAGTACTTC. This encodes CASSQDRSVETQYF. This rearrangement joins TRBV4-3 to TRBJ2-5; no clear D gene. V was trimmed by 0 bases and J by 5 bases, leaving 10 bases between them. The germline V gene encodes CDR1 LGHNA and CDR2 YSLEER. The CDR3 spans 14 residues.